The 24 T cell receptor beta chains in this list originate from one sample, sequenced in a study of T cell responses to AZD1222 COVID-19 vaccine (TCRdb year 2021). The meaning of the sample's time point label: about 28 days (+/-7) after the second vaccine dose. Library preparation was by the immunoSEQ multiplex PCR assay. This immuneACCESS table, as held by TCRdb, lists in-frame sequences with V and J called but not all clones. Of the missing ones, under half trace to an unresolved V gene in checked studies; the others have no known cause. Within this sample are 130,000 to 150,000 clones, with roughly 90% of them counted one time only. The ten largest clones represent roughly 1.7% of the sample. Sequenced here: peripheral blood, sampled 28 days after the second AZD1222 dose. The receptors derive from an adult who received the AZD1222 COVID-19 vaccine.

This clone was counted once. This chain connects TRBV10-1 to TRBJ1-2; D is perhaps TRBD1 (5 bases). The CDR3 is 15 amino acids. From germline, CDR1 is WNHNN and CDR2 SYGVQD (reference sequence). V gave up 6 bases and J gave up 6 bases, with 20 bases separating them. The CDR3: CASRRSGKDHDGYTF. Written as DNA, the CDR3 is TGCGCCAGCAGAAGATCAGGGAAGGATCACGATGGCTACACCTTC.

The V and J genes are TRBV3-1 (or the pseudogene TRBV3-2) and TRBJ2-7; possible D gene TRBD2, 6 bases. This CDR3 is 16 amino acids long. CDR1 is LGHDT and CDR2 is YNNKEL in the germline V gene (reference sequence). V lost 5 bases and J 2 bases, leaving 19 bases between the germline ends. The CDR3 reads CASSCQTGTGAYEQYF. The CDR3 DNA reads as TGTGCCAGCAGCTGCCAAACCGGGACTGGAGCCTACGAGCAGTACTTC.

The chain couples TRBV7-2 to TRBJ1-2, with D possibly TRBD1 on 5 matching bases. From germline, CDR1 is SGHTA and CDR2 FQGNSA. V lost 5 bases and J lost 8, with 27 bases in between. This CDR3 has 17 amino acids. This CDR3 is CASSHPAAGIAIGGYTF. The CDR3 nucleotides are TGTGCCAGCAGCCACCCGGCCGCAGGGATAGCGATTGGAGGCTACACCTTC.

The count of this clone is one. The rearrangement links TRBV11-2 to TRBJ2-1; 9 positions match TRBD2. The CDR3 runs 17 residues. V lost 0 bases, J lost 9 bases, and 12 bases stayed unmatched. Germline CDR1 SGHAT, CDR2 FQNNGV. The CDR3, as DNA: TGTGCCAGCAGCTTAGATCACTCAAGCGGGAGGCTCAGTGAGCAGTTCTTC. Protein: CASSLDHSSGRLSEQFF.

The chain combines TRBV7-2 with TRBJ2-3, with 8 bases fitting TRBD2. The CDR3 consists of 15 residues. Looked up from germline, CDR1 is SGHTA and CDR2 is FQGNSA. V trimming: 6 bases; J trimming: 2 bases; junction bases outside the gene matches: 7. CDR3: CASRPGAGATDTQYF. The CDR3 DNA reads as TGTGCCAGCAGACCAGGAGCGGGAGCCACAGATACGCAGTATTTT.

The chain couples TRBV7-3 to TRBJ2-3; D gene ambiguous. The CDR3 length is 13 residues. The V and J ends lost 5 bases and 6 bases respectively, with 12 bases between them. CDR1 and CDR2 (germline): SGHTA, FQGTGA. The CDR3: CASSPAPWDTQYF. Written as DNA, the CDR3 is TGTGCCAGCAGCCCGGCCCCTTGGGATACGCAGTATTTT.

The rearrangement joins TRBV6-5 to TRBJ2-7, with a weak D call TRBD2 (6 bases). Germline values: CDR1 MNHEY, CDR2 SVGAGI. V shed 0 bases and J shed 3 bases, with 12 bases lying between them. The CDR3 is made up of 15 amino acids. CDR3 region: CASSYSWRGDYEQYF. The CDR3 DNA is TGTGCCAGCAGTTACTCGTGGAGGGGAGACTACGAGCAGTACTTC.

The V call is TRBV28, the J call TRBJ1-2; 11 bases are shared with TRBD1. Per germline, CDR1 MDHEN and CDR2 SYDVKM. The CDR3 loop spans 17 amino acids. With 4 bases clipped from V and 6 bases from J, the junction kept 13 bases outside the gene matches. CDR3 region: CASSSGTGGSFSNGYTF. The CDR3, as DNA: TGTGCCAGCAGTTCCGGGACAGGGGGGAGTTTTTCGAATGGCTACACCTTC.

The chain is built from TRBV30 and TRBJ2-5; TRBD1 matches at 7 bases. CDR1 GTSNPN and CDR2 SVGIG come from the germline V gene (reference sequence). Trimming at V came to 2 bases and at J to 4 bases, leaving 4 bases not matched to a gene. This CDR3 is built from 13 residues. The CDR3, as DNA: TGTGCCTGGAGTAGGGACAGCACAGAGACCCAGTACTTC. Residues: CAWSRDSTETQYF.

The gene calls are TRBV9 and TRBJ1-2; D is ambiguous. This CDR3 has 14 amino acids. The germline V gene encodes CDR1 SGDLS and CDR2 YYNGEE. Trimming cost V 7 bases and J 3 bases, with 16 bases left between them. CDR3 DNA: TGTGCCAGCCGCAGTCGGGATTTGGACTATGGCTACACCTTC. Amino acid sequence: CASRSRDLDYGYTF.

The chain uses TRBV29-1 and TRBJ1-1; 12 nucleotides align to TRBD1. The CDR3 totals 15 residues. In germline, CDR1 is SQVTM, CDR2 ANQGSEA. Unmatched junction bases numbered 8, after V lost 4 bases and J lost 5 bases. Written as DNA, the CDR3 is TGCAGCGTTGCGGGGACAGGGGGCGCAGGGACTGAAGCTTTCTTT. Amino acids: CSVAGTGGAGTEAFF.

The V and J genes are TRBV28 and TRBJ1-1, with D hard to call. Germline V gene lookup returns CDR1 MDHEN and CDR2 SYDVKM. The V end lost 3 bases, the J end lost 8 bases, and 7 bases lay between the germline ends. The CDR3 sequence is 11 residues long. CDR3 protein: CASSFQREAFF. CDR3 bases: TGTGCCAGCAGTTTTCAGCGCGAAGCTTTCTTT.

This clone was detected a few times. V is TRBV28 and J is TRBJ1-1; the match to TRBD1 covers 8 bases. J was trimmed by 4 bases and V by 4 bases; bases with no gene match: 5. The CDR3 totals 14 residues. Germline V gives CDR1 MDHEN, CDR2 SYDVKM. In DNA form, the CDR3 reads TGTGCCAGCAGTTCCCGACAGGGGACCACTGAAGCTTTCTTT. As protein: CASSSRQGTTEAFF.

With regard to this clone: One end of the junction is discordant with germline, which a read error may explain. J is TRBJ1-5 and V is TRBV6-1; D perhaps matches TRBD1 (6 bases). Per germline, CDR1 MNHNS and CDR2 SASEGT. The CDR3 runs 15 residues. The CDR3 region is CASIEGQSQQRGQHF. The DNA of the CDR3 is TGTGCCAGCATTGAAGGACAGTCTCAGCAAAGGGGCCAGCATTTT.

The V and J genes are TRBV7-9 and TRBJ1-1; D uncertain. The germline V and J ends were trimmed by 4 bases and 7 bases, with 19 bases remaining between them. Germline V gene lookup returns CDR1 SEHNR and CDR2 FQNEAQ (reference sequence). This CDR3 is 15 amino acids long. CDR3 region: CASSWLGMSNGEAFF. The CDR3 nucleotides read TGTGCCAGCAGCTGGTTAGGGATGAGCAATGGTGAAGCTTTCTTT.

This chain uses TRBV24-1 with TRBJ1-2; a weak D match, TRBD1 (5 bases). Between the trimmed V and J ends, which lost 6 bases and 4 bases, there was a span of 11 bases. CDR3 length: 13 amino acids. Germline V gene sequence: CDR1 KGHDR, CDR2 SFDVKD. CDR3 sequence (DNA): TGTGCCACCAGTCCAGGGAAGGGCTATGGCTACACCTTC. Amino acids: CATSPGKGYGYTF.

The chain uses TRBV18 and TRBJ2-3, with TRBD1 matching over 10 bases. The CDR3 has 16 residues. V shed 3 bases, J shed 1 base, and the junction held 4 bases outside the gene matches. Germline V gene data show CDR1 as KGHSH and CDR2 as LQKENI. The CDR3 reads CASSPRGTGGTDTQYF. The CDR3 DNA is TGTGCCAGCTCACCGCGAGGGACAGGGGGCACAGATACGCAGTATTTT.

For this clone: The identical CDR3 is also encoded by other nucleotide sequences in the sample. This chain joins TRBV4-2 and TRBJ1-4; 7 nucleotides align to TRBD1. Germline values: CDR1 LGHNA, CDR2 YNFKEQ. The V segment lost 1 base and the J segment 7 bases; nucleotides outside the gene matches: 0. CDR3 length: 13 amino acids. CDR3 bases: TGTGCCAGCAGCCAAGGACAGGGTGAAAAACTGTTTTTT. It yields the protein CASSQGQGEKLFF.

V gene TRBV30 combines with J gene TRBJ2-3; 8 bases are a match to TRBD2. The trim removed 3 bases at V and 4 bases at J, leaving 12 bases unmatched. The V gene's germline CDR1 is GTSNPN and CDR2 SVGIG (reference sequence). There are 16 residues in the CDR3. The CDR3 bases are TGTGCCTGGAGAGGTACGGGGGGGGTTGGGGCAGATACGCAGTATTTT. As protein: CAWRGTGGVGADTQYF.

This clone has just a few counts. The chain has TRBV7-8 and TRBJ2-7; the D gene is possibly TRBD1 (5 bases). The CDR3 totals 14 residues. Germline CDR1 is SGHVS and CDR2 is FQNEAQ. Trimming stripped 5 bases from V and 3 bases from J, with 14 bases between. CDR3 bases: TGTGCCAGCAGCCCCCTCCCAGGGATCTACGAGCAGTACTTC. Its translation: CASSPLPGIYEQYF.

The chain uses TRBV6-6 and TRBJ1-2, with D tentatively TRBD1 (5 bases). Trimming stripped 4 bases from V and 8 bases from J, with 17 bases between. Looked up from germline, CDR1 is MNHNY and CDR2 is SVGAGI (reference sequence). The CDR3 has 14 residues. The CDR3 coding sequence is TGTGCCAGCAGTTCCGGGGGGAGGGGATTGGGCTACACCTTC. Its protein is CASSSGGRGLGYTF.

This chain's CDR3 is CSVSGTANYGYTF. CDR3 nucleotide sequence: TGCAGCGTGTCGGGGACAGCTAACTATGGCTACACCTTC. V usage is TRBV29-1 and J usage is TRBJ1-2; TRBD1 matches at 7 bases. Germline V CDR1 and CDR2: SQVTM, ANQGSEA. After removal of 6 bases from V and 0 bases from J, the junction contained 4 bases not matched to a gene. The CDR3 contains 13 residues.

This chain connects TRBV5-1 to TRBJ2-1; 7 bases line up with TRBD2. From germline, CDR1 is SGHRS and CDR2 YFSETQ. CDR3 length: 13 residues. V lost 5 bases and J lost 7; bases outside the gene matches: 6. CDR3 region: CASRGEGPNEQFF. The DNA for the CDR3 is TGCGCCAGCAGAGGGGAGGGCCCGAATGAGCAGTTCTTC.

The chain has TRBV2 and TRBJ1-3, with 10 positions matching TRBD1. The CDR3 consists of 16 residues. Germline values: CDR1 SNHLY, CDR2 FYNNEI. The V gene end was trimmed by 6 bases and the J gene end by 2 bases; junction bases not matched to a gene: 7. CDR3 DNA: TGTGCCAGCAGCGTCGGACAGGGGGGAACTGGAAACACCATATATTTT. Its protein is CASSVGQGGTGNTIYF.